The subject of this entry is one TCR beta chain. Its specificity is unknown. This entry belongs to a study of cytomegalovirus exposure and HLA in healthy donors. Whole-study context: Inside one of the first data releases sat tens of millions of unique TCRs taken from HLA-typed donors.

In the PCR, 60 Vbeta and 13 Jbeta primers were used. The table came from immunoSEQ multiplex PCR; TCRdb's copy has only in-frame clones and leaves some out. Of 160,000 or so clones in the sample, around 77% were seen once. Per the germline V gene, CDR1 is SQVTM and CDR2 is ANQGSEA. The V gene lost 0 bases and the J gene lost 4 bases, with 15 bases spanning the gap. CDR3 length: 15 residues. General study points: Accurate predictions that matched the HLA-A and HLA-B alleles of most subjects were reportedly made from TCR beta sequences. Among immune exposure information, only CMV serostatus was available. Presence/absence analyses assumed roughly uniform sequencing depth across donors.

The material sequenced was PBMCs. The rearrangement joins TRBV29-1 to TRBJ1-2, with D unresolved. The TCR originated in a man between 45 and 60 years old in good health and CMV-seropositive. CDR3 in amino acids: CSVEDLGWASYGYTF. The CDR3 DNA sequence: TGCAGCGTTGAAGATCTTGGCTGGGCCTCCTATGGCTACACCTTC.